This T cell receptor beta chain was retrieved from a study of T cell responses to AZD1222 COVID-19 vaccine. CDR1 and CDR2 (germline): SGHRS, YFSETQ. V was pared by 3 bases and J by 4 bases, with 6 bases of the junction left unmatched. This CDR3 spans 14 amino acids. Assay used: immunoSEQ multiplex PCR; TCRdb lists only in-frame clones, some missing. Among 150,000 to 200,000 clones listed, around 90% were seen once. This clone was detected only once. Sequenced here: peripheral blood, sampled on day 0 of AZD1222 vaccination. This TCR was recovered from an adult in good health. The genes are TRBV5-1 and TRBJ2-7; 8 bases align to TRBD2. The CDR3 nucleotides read TGCGCCAGCAGCTACAGCGGGAGCTTGTACGAGCAGTACTTC. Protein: CASSYSGSLYEQYF.